The T cell receptor (beta chain) described here comes from a study of identifying expanded T cells in peripheral blood. Assay: immunoSEQ multiplex PCR; the TCRdb copy retains only in-frame clones and omits some. This sample yields about 98,000 clones, of which about 91% are seen a single time; roughly 13% belongs to the top ten. There are a few counts of this clone. The antigen is not known. At one boundary the junction diverges from the germline segment, which might be a read error. The CDR3 totals 13 residues. Germline V lookup: CDR1 SEHNR, CDR2 FQNEAQ (reference sequence). Findings and limits, study-wide: Roughly 1.1 clones differed between technical replicates, versus approximately 17 and 20 over time.

This receptor was obtained from a person aged 18 to 70 in good health. V gene TRBV7-9 combines with J gene TRBJ1-1; TRBD1 is a possible D gene (6 bases). The sequenced sample consisted of blood. In nucleotides, the CDR3 is TGTGCCAGCAGCTTAGCGGGGGCAGGGATGGTAAGCTTT. This encodes CASSLAGAGMVSF.